These 13 T cell receptor beta chains were all obtained from the same sample, sequenced in a study of CD8 T cells in Susac syndrome. When the RNA was reverse transcribed, random hexamers were used with an input of roughly 0.45 to 1 ug. TCRdb redid the calling of the immunoSEQ multiplex PCR reads with MiXCR, one entry per CDR3 protein. The table has hundreds of thousands of distinct CDR3 sequences, around 96% seen once. Sequenced input: CD4+ T cells from PBMCs. The receptors were gathered from a human donor with Susac syndrome.

The chain carries TRBV9 and TRBJ2-1; D is uncertain. This CDR3 is 13 amino acids long. The ends were cut back, 3 bases at V and 3 bases at J, with 7 bases in the middle. Germline values: CDR1 SGDLS, CDR2 YYNGEE. The CDR3 DNA reads as TGTGCCAGCAGCGGTGGAGACTACAATGAGCAGTTCTTC. Protein sequence: CASSGGDYNEQFF.

V and J are TRBV29-1 and TRBJ2-1, with D uncertain. Germline CDR1 SQVTM, CDR2 ANQGSEA. V was cut by 4 bases and J by 9 bases, with 13 bases left in between. CDR3 length: 12 residues. Written as DNA, the CDR3 is TGCAGCGTTGTTCGTGAGCCGAGTGAGCAGTTCTTC. Its protein product is CSVVREPSEQFF.

V and J are TRBV20-1 and TRBJ1-5, with a tentative D call TRBD1 (6 bases). Trimming left V 0 bases short and J 7 bases short, with 16 bases between. Germline V gene sequence: CDR1 DFQATT, CDR2 SNEGSKA (reference sequence). The CDR3 covers 15 residues. CDR3 amino acids: CSARDQTGILQPQHF. Written as DNA, the CDR3 is TGCAGTGCTAGAGATCAGACAGGTATATTACAGCCCCAGCATTTT.

This chain connects TRBV12-3 or TRBV12-4 to TRBJ2-5, with TRBD2 matching over 14 bases. The ends lost 6 bases at V and 5 bases at J; junction bases unmatched: 8. The CDR3 consists of 16 residues. The CDR3 DNA is TGTGCCAGCAGAGGTCCCGGGACTAGCGGGAGTGAGACCCAGTACTTC. This sequence encodes CASRGPGTSGSETQYF.

This clonotype has a handful of counts. The V and J genes are TRBV27 and TRBJ2-4; no definite D call. Per the germline V gene, CDR1 is MNHEY and CDR2 is SMNVEV (reference sequence). The CDR3 is 15 amino acids. V was trimmed by 4 bases and J by 0 bases, leaving 10 bases between them. CDR3 nucleotide sequence: TGTGCCAGCAGTTCCCCGGGCCTAGCCAAAAACATTCAGTACTTC. Amino acid sequence: CASSSPGLAKNIQYF.

The chain is built from TRBV6-5 and TRBJ1-1, with D unclear. V lost 6 bases to trimming and J lost 8 bases, with 13 bases between them. The CDR3 consists of 12 residues. Per germline, CDR1 MNHEY and CDR2 SVGAGI. CDR3 in amino acids: CASSSEGAEAFF. The DNA of the CDR3 is TGTGCCAGCAGCTCCGAGGGCGCGGAAGCTTTCTTT.

This chain uses TRBV5-1 with TRBJ2-7, with TRBD1 matching over 8 bases. The CDR3 consists of 14 residues. V gave up 5 bases and J gave up 4 bases; unmatched junction bases: 8. CDR1 and CDR2 from the germline V gene are SGHRS and YFSETQ. CDR3 nucleotides: TGCGCCAGCAGTTTCGGACAGGGAGATTACGAGCAGTACTTC. This gives the protein CASSFGQGDYEQYF.

J is TRBJ2-7 and V is TRBV3-1; no reliable D call. This CDR3 is 11 amino acids long. From germline, CDR1 is LGHDT and CDR2 YNNKEL (reference sequence). The germline V and J ends were trimmed by 7 bases and 6 bases, with 10 bases remaining between them. The CDR3: CASKGKGEQYF. In nucleotides, the CDR3 is TGTGCCAGCAAGGGAAAGGGCGAGCAGTACTTC.

The gene calls are TRBV20-1 and TRBJ1-1; D uncertain. Trimming shortened V by 2 bases and J by 5 bases, and 12 bases separated the two germline ends. Germline V gene data show CDR1 as DFQATT and CDR2 as SNEGSKA (reference sequence). CDR3 length: 13 amino acids. The CDR3 loop is CSARIAGVTEAFF. The DNA of the CDR3 is TGCAGTGCTAGAATTGCCGGGGTGACTGAAGCTTTCTTT.

V gene TRBV20-1 combines with J gene TRBJ1-3; D not resolved. Germline CDR1 reads DFQATT; CDR2 reads SNEGSKA (reference sequence). Trimming cost V 7 bases and J 0 bases, with 10 bases left between them. The CDR3 length is 13 residues. DNA for the CDR3: TGCAGTGTTAAGGGCCCCTCTGGAAACACCATATATTTT. Encoded protein: CSVKGPSGNTIYF.

The gene calls are TRBV7-9 and TRBJ2-1; 12 bases agree with TRBD2. CDR3 length: 16 amino acids. Germline V gene lookup returns CDR1 SEHNR and CDR2 FQNEAQ (reference sequence). J gave up 13 bases and V 5 bases, and 15 bases lay outside the gene matches. The CDR3 nucleotides read TGTGCCAGCAGCCCCGAACGCCTAGCGGGAGGGCCGTTACAGTTCTTC. Translation: CASSPERLAGGPLQFF.

The rearrangement uses TRBV20-1 and TRBJ2-1; 10 bases are a match to TRBD1. The CDR3 is made up of 14 amino acids. The germline CDR1 and CDR2 sequences are DFQATT and SNEGSKA (reference sequence). V was clipped by 1 base and J by 9 bases; unmatched bases: 6. The CDR3 DNA sequence: TGCAGTGCTAGAGGGGGGACAGGGGCAGTTGAGCAGTTCTTC. Translating gives CSARGGTGAVEQFF.

CDR3 region: CSASEGPEAFF. The CDR3 region has the DNA TGCAGTGCTAGCGAGGGGCCTGAAGCTTTCTTT. The chain combines TRBV20-1 with TRBJ1-1; possibly TRBD1 for D (5 bases). V gave up 3 bases and J gave up 6 bases, with 8 bases separating them. Germline lookup yields CDR1 DFQATT and CDR2 SNEGSKA (reference sequence). CDR3 length: 11 residues.